The clone carrying this T cell receptor beta chain is medium-sized in the sample. The antigen is unknown. Authors' methods: The study's classifier, a distant-metastasis tool for papillary thyroid cancer, was built using CDR3 differences across clinicopathological groups. MiXCR reprocessed the PCR reads for TCRdb. The V and J calls were determined by TCRdb, not by the authors. Found here are about 25,000 clones, 20% to 25% of them singletons; the top ten hold around 4.5%. Germline V gene data show CDR1 as MNHNY and CDR2 as SVGAGI (reference sequence). V was clipped by 0 bases and J by 5 bases, with 16 bases between them. The CDR3 length is 16 residues. This sample is drawn from a study of metastatic and nonmetastatic thyroid tumors. Study at large: Where malignant and benign thyroid patients were concerned, repertoires were compared across blood and tumor or nodule tissue. Findings and caveats of the study: As reported, TCR beta diversity in blood and tumor was significantly higher in malignant thyroid tumors than in benign nodules.

No treatment of any kind had been given to any patient before thyroid surgery. The sequence was collected from a female donor with papillary thyroid cancer or a benign thyroid nodule (not recorded which). Some clones in this sample may be carry-over from other donors' samples. What was sequenced was adjacent normal tissue. The chain recombines TRBV6-6 with TRBJ1-2; possibly TRBD1 for D (6 bases). The CDR3: CASSYSFTTGLYGYTF. The CDR3 nucleotides are TGTGCCAGCAGTTACTCGTTTACGACAGGTTTATATGGCTACACCTTC.